Reported below is one TCR beta chain. Antigen unknown. Germline V gene sequence: CDR1 SGHNT, CDR2 YENEEA. The CDR3 consists of 12 residues. Trimming took off 4 bases at V and 3 bases at J, with 6 bases between the two ends. The assay was immunoSEQ multiplex PCR, and TCRdb's table has in-frame clones only and misses some. The table includes roughly 2,700 clones, over 55% detected once. This entry is derived from a study of PD-1 blockade in classical Hodgkin lymphoma. Study-wide background: Intravenous delivery of nivolumab at 3 mg/kg to patients occurred every 2 weeks.

The study's findings and limits: Researchers reported that CD4+ TCR diversity, though not CD8+, rose significantly by C4D1.

Following autologous stem cell transplantation, relapse occurred in every patient, and exposure to brentuximab vedotin varied. Researchers pulled CD8+ T cells out of thawed PBMCs using magnetic negative selection. Specimen: CD8+ T cells from blood, collected at baseline. The V call is TRBV11-3, the J call TRBJ1-1; D gene unclear. The clonotype comes from a human donor with classical Hodgkin lymphoma. For the CDR3, the DNA is TGTGCCAGCAGCTCACTATACACTGAAGCTTTCTTT. Protein sequence: CASSSLYTEAFF. Looking up the rest from reference TRBV11-3 and TRBJ1-1 gives the full variable domain: EAGVVQSPRYKIIEKKQPVAFWCNPISGHNTLYWYLQNLGQGPELLIRYENEEAVDDSQLPKDRFSAERLKGVDSTLKIQPAELGDSAVYLCASSSLYTEAFFGQGTRLTVV.